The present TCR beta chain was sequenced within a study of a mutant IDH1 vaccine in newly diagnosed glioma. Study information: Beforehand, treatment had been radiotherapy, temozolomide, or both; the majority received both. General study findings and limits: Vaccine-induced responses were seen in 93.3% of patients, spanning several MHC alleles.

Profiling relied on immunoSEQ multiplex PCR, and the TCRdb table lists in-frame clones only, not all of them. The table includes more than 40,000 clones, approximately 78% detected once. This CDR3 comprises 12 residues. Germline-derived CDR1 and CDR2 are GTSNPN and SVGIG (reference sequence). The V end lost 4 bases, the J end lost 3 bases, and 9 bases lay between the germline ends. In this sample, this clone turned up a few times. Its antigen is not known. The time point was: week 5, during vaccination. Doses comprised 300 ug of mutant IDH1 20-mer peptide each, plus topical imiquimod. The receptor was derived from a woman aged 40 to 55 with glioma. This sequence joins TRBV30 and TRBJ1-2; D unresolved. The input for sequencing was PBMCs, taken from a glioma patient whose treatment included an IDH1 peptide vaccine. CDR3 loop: CAWIGEHYGYTF. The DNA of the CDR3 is TGTGCCTGGATCGGGGAGCACTATGGCTACACCTTC.